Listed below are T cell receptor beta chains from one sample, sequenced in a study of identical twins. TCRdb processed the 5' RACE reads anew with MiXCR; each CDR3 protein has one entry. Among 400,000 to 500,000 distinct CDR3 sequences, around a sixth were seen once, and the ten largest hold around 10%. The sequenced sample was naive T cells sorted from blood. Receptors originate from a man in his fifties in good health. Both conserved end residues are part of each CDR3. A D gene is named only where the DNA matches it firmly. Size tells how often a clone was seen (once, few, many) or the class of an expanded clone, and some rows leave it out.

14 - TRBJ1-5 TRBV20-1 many TGCAGTGCTAGCAGTAGGGCAGTAAATCAGCCCCAGCATTTT CSASSRAVNQPQHF
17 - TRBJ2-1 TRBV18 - TGTGCCAGCTCACCTGGTTTGACGCTCAGCTCCTACAATGAGCAGTTCTTC CASSPGLTLSSYNEQFF
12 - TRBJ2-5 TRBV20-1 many TGCAGTGCTAGCGCGGGATTAGAGACCCAGTACTTC CSASAGLETQYF
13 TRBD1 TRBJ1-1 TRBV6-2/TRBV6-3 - TGTGCCACCTGGACAGGGGGCAGGACTGAAGCTTTCTTT CATWTGGRTEAFF
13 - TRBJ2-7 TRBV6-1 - TGTGCCAGCATGGACTATAACTCCTACGAGCAGTACTTC CASMDYNSYEQYF
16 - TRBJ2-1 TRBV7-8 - TGTGCCAGCAGCTTAGGTCCAAAAGCTAGGGTAAATGAGCAGTTCTTC CASSLGPKARVNEQFF
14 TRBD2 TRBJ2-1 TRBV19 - TGTGCCAGTAGGGGAGGGAACTCCTACAATGAGCAGTTCTTC CASRGGNSYNEQFF
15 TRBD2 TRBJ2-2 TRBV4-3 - TGCGCCAGCAGCGCTAGCGGGGGGGCGTCCGGGGAGCTGTTTTTT CASSASGGASGELFF
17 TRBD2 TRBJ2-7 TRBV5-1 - TGCGCCAGCAGCCCAATTCCGGGGACTAGCGGAGCCTACGAGCAGTACTTC CASSPIPGTSGAYEQYF
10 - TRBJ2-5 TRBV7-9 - TGTGCCAGCAGCACGGAGACCCAGTACTTC CASSTETQYF
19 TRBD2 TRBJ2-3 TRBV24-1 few TGTGCCACCAGTGAGCCCCCCTTTGGACTAGCGGGAAGCACAGATACGCAGTATTTT CATSEPPFGLAGSTDTQYF
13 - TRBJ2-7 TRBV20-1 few TGCAGTGCTAGAGGGACGGATTACTACGAGCAGTACTTC CSARGTDYYEQYF
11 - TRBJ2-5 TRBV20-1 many TGCAGTGCCCTCTCCCAAGAGACCCAGTACTTC CSALSQETQYF
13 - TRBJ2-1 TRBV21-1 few TGTGCCAGCAGCCCCCACAGTGTCAGGGAGCAGTTCTTC CASSPHSVREQFF
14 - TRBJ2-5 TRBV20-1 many TGCAGTGCTAGGCGGGCTAGCTGGTGGGAGACCCAGTACTTC CSARRASWWETQYF
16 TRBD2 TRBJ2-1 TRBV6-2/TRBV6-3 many TGTGCCAGCAGCATGGACATAGCGGGAGGGTACAATGAGCAGTTCTTC CASSMDIAGGYNEQFF
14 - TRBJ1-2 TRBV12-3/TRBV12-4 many TGTGCCAGCACCCTATCTGGACTCTCGTATGGCTACACCTTC CASTLSGLSYGYTF
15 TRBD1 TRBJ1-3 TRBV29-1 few TGCAGCGTAGAGGACAGGGCCTTACCTGGAAACACCATATATTTT CSVEDRALPGNTIYF
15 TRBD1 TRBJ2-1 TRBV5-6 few TGTGCCAGCAGCCGGCCGGGACAGGGCTACAATGAGCAGTTCTTC CASSRPGQGYNEQFF
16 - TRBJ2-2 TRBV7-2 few TGTGCCAGCAGCTTAGTTGGGGGAGGGAACACCGGGGAGCTGTTTTTT CASSLVGGGNTGELFF
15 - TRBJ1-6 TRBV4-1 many TGCGCCAGCAGCCAAGTGGGCACAGGGCTTTCGGTCCTCCACTTT CASSQVGTGLSVLHF
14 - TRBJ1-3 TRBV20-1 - TGCAGTGCTAGTTCCTATGGCTCTGGAAACACCATATATTTT CSASSYGSGNTIYF
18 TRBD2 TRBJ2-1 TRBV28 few TGTGCCAGCAGCACCGGGACTAGCAAAAGTGGAGGCTACAATGAGCAGTTCTTC CASSTGTSKSGGYNEQFF
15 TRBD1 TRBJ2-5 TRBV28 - TGTGCCAGCACTTTGCCCGGACAGGCCACGGAGACCCAGTACTTC CASTLPGQATETQYF
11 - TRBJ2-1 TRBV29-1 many TGCAGCGTTGTAGGAGGCAATGAGCAGTTCTTC CSVVGGNEQFF
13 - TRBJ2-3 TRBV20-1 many TGCAGTGCCCACTTCAAGATTACAGATACGCAGTATTTT CSAHFKITDTQYF
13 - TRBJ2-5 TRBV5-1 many TGCGCCAGCAGCTTGGAAGGTTTGGAGACCCAGTACTTC CASSLEGLETQYF
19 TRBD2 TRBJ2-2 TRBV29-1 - TGCAGCGTTGAAGTCCTCTCGGGGGGTTCCCTCCCTAACACCGGGGAGCTGTTTTTT CSVEVLSGGSLPNTGELFF
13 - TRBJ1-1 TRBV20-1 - TGCAGTGCGGAAAGACAGGTCCTCACTGAAGCTTTCTTT CSAERQVLTEAFF
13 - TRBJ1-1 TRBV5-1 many TGCGCCAGCAGCATCAACGAGGGGACTGAAGCTTTCTTT CASSINEGTEAFF
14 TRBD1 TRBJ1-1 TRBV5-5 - TGTGCCAGCAGCTTGGCTGGGCAGGGGGGTGAAGCTTTCTTT CASSLAGQGGEAFF
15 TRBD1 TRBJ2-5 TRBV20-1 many TGCAGTGCTAGCCCCCGGGACAGGGGCCAAGAGACCCAGTACTTC CSASPRDRGQETQYF
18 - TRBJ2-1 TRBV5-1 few TGCGCCAGCAGCGTGACTCAGCAGGGTTTCTCAGGCTGGCATGAGCAGTTCTTC CASSVTQQGFSGWHEQFF
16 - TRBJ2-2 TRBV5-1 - TGCGCCAGCAGCTGGTTATCGGGTACTTACACCGGGGAGCTGTTTTTT CASSWLSGTYTGELFF
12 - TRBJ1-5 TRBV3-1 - TGTGCCAGCAGCCGCTCGGGTCAGCCCCAGCATTTT CASSRSGQPQHF
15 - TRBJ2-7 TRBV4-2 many TGTGCCAGCAGCCAAGAGAACAGGCCGAACTACGAGCAGTACTTC CASSQENRPNYEQYF
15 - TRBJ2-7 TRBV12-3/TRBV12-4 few TGTGCCAGCAGTCCCGGGTCGAGGAGAACCTACGAGCAGTACTTC CASSPGSRRTYEQYF
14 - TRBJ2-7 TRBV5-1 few TGCGCCAGCAAACCCCGACAGAGCTCCTACGAGCAGTACTTC CASKPRQSSYEQYF